This T cell receptor beta chain was recovered during a study of CD4 T cells in relation to SARS-CoV-2 and coronaviruses. The CDR3 consists of 15 residues. V lost 6 bases to trimming and J lost 6 bases, with 19 bases between them. Per germline, CDR1 KGHSH and CDR2 LQKENI. Naive and memory CD4+ T cell DNA was deep-sequenced without culture. This table comes from immunoSEQ multiplex PCR, and its TCRdb copy is limited to in-frame clones, with some not included. The data hold approximately 70,000 clones, with more than 80% observed a single time. The unexposed donors gave CD4+ T cells in about 2010-2019, prior to COVID-19.

The J gene is TRBJ2-3, the V gene TRBV18; D might be TRBD1 or TRBD2, each matching 5 bases. Specimen: naive CD4+ T cells from PBMCs. Subset denoted: naive CD4+ T cells isolated by negative enrichment. The sequence derives from a human donor in good health. The DNA of the CDR3 is TGTGCCAGCTCCCCCCGCCCCGGGGCGGCGGATACGCAGTATTTT. This encodes CASSPRPGAADTQYF.